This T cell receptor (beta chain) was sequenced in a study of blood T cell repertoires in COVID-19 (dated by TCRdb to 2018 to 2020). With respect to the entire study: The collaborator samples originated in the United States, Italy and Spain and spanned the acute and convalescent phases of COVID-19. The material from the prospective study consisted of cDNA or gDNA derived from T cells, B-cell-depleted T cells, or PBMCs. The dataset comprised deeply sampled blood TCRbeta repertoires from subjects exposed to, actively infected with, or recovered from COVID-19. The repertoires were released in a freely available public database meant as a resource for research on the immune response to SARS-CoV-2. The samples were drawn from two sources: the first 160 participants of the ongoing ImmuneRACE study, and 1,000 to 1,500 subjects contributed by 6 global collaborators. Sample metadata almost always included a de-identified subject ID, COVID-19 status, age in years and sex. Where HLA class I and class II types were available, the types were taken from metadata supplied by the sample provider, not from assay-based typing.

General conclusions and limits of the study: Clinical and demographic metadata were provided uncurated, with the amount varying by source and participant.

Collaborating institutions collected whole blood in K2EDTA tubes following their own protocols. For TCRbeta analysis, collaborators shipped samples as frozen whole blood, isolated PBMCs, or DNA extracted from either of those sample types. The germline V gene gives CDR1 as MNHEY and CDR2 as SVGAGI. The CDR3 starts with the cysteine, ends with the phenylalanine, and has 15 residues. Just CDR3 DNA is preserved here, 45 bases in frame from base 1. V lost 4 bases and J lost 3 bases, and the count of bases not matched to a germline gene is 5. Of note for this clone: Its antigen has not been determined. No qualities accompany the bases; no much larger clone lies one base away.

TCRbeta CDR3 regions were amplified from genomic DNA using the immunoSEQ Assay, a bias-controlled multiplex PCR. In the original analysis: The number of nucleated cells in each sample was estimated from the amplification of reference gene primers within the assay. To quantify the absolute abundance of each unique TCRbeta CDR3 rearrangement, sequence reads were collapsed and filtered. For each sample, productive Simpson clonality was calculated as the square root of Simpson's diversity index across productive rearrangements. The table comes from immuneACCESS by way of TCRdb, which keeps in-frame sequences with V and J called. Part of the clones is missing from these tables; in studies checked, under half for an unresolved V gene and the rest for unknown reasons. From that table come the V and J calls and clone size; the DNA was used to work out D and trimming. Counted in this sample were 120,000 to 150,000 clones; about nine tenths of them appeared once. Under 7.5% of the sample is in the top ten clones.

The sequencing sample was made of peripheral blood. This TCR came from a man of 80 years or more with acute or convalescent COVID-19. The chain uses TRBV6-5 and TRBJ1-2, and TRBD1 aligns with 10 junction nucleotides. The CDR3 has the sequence CASSLSTGGDYGYTF. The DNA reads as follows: TGTGCCAGCAGTTTATCGACAGGGGGCGACTATGGCTACACCTTC.